Listed here are 16 T cell receptor beta chains from one sample, sequenced in a study of response to subunit inactivated influenza vaccine. One entry per CDR3 protein, called by TCRdb with MiXCR from the RT-PCR reads. The sample has roughly 500,000 distinct CDR3 sequences; 15% to 20% are singletons. This specimen consisted of CD4+ T cells sorted from PBMCs, obtained 23 months after vaccination. The receptor set was obtained from a man aged 50 to 69 who received an inactivated influenza vaccine.

This clonotype was counted only a few times. The rearrangement links TRBV5-1 to TRBJ2-1; TRBD1 agrees at 8 bases. Germline CDR1 is SGHRS and CDR2 is YFSETQ. The trim removed 4 bases at V and 10 bases at J, leaving 16 bases unmatched. The CDR3 contains 16 residues. This CDR3 is CASSMYRGALLNEQFF. DNA of the CDR3: TGCGCCAGCAGCATGTACAGGGGGGCTCTCCTAAACGAGCAGTTCTTC.

The rearrangement uses TRBV5-6 and TRBJ2-7; perhaps TRBD2 as D (6 bases). CDR1 SGHDT and CDR2 YYEEEE come from the germline V gene. The CDR3 extends over 12 amino acids. V lost 3 bases, J lost 7 bases, and 11 bases lay in between. The CDR3: CASSSGRWEQYF. In nucleotides, the CDR3 is TGTGCCAGCAGCTCGGGGAGGTGGGAGCAGTACTTC.

This chain connects TRBV10-1 to TRBJ1-1, with no clear D. The CDR3 contains 14 residues. CDR1 and CDR2 from the germline V gene are WNHNN and SYGVQD (reference sequence). The ends were cut back, 0 bases at V and 0 bases at J, with 5 bases in the middle. The CDR3 spells CASSESEMNTEAFF. The DNA of the CDR3 is TGCGCCAGCAGTGAGTCGGAGATGAACACTGAAGCTTTCTTT.

This chain uses TRBV15 with TRBJ2-5; D uncertain. CDR3 length: 14 amino acids. Trimming left V 1 base short and J 2 bases short, with 8 bases between. Germline V gives CDR1 LNHNV, CDR2 YYDKDF (reference sequence). Here the CDR3 DNA reads TGTGCCACCAGCAGAGCTCCCGGACAAGAGACCCAGTACTTC. Its translation: CATSRAPGQETQYF.

This clonotype has only a few counts. The chain uses TRBV6-2 or TRBV6-3 and TRBJ2-5; the D is unclear. The CDR3 is made up of 14 amino acids. The germline gives CDR1 MNHEY, CDR2 SVGEGT. The V end lost 1 base, the J end lost 3 bases, and 9 bases lay between the germline ends. In nucleotides, the CDR3 is TGTGCCAGCAGTTACTTTACTGGAGAAGAGACCCAGTACTTC. It translates to CASSYFTGEETQYF.

Note on this clonotype: A junction end diverges from the germline sequence, so it may reflect a read error. The chain combines TRBV28 with TRBJ2-2; D is ambiguous. CDR3 length: 12 residues. Per germline, CDR1 MDHEN and CDR2 SYDVKM. This chain's CDR3 is CASSLNAGELFF. In DNA, the CDR3 is TGTGCCAGCAGCCTGAACGCCGGGGAGCTGTTTTTT.

The chain employs TRBV7-9 and TRBJ1-1, with D hard to call. Germline V lookup: CDR1 SEHNR, CDR2 FQNEAQ (reference sequence). The length of the CDR3 is 14 residues. Trimming cost V 2 bases and J 0 bases, with 7 bases left between them. CDR3 DNA sequence: TGTGCCAGCAGCTTAATACCCCTGAACACTGAAGCTTTCTTT. This codes for CASSLIPLNTEAFF.

The chain recombines TRBV11-2 with TRBJ2-2, with 12 bases aligning to TRBD2. The CDR3 is 16 amino acids. Per germline, CDR1 SGHAT and CDR2 FQNNGV. V shed 4 bases and J 5 bases; nucleotides not matched to a gene: 5. Here the CDR3 DNA reads TGTGCCAGCAGCTCGACTAGCGGGGGAAGAACCGGGGAGCTGTTTTTT. This sequence encodes CASSSTSGGRTGELFF.

This clonotype appeared a few times. The rearrangement links TRBV20-1 to TRBJ2-1; 10 nucleotides agree with TRBD2. This CDR3 comprises 16 residues. Trimming took 0 bases from V and 4 from J; bases not matched to a gene: 6. Germline V gene sequence: CDR1 DFQATT, CDR2 SNEGSKA (reference sequence). The chain's CDR3 is CSARDLRTSGYNEQFF. CDR3 sequence (DNA): TGCAGTGCTAGAGATCTGAGGACTAGCGGTTACAATGAGCAGTTCTTC.

The V gene is TRBV7-8, the J gene TRBJ1-1; D gene uncertain. V shed 5 bases and J shed 2 bases, with 18 bases lying between them. The CDR3 contains 16 residues. Germline CDR1 and CDR2: SGHVS and FQNEAQ. The CDR3 coding sequence is TGTGCCAGCAGCCGCCTTGAAGCCTACTTCAACACTGAAGCTTTCTTT. Amino acid sequence: CASSRLEAYFNTEAFF.

This chain connects TRBV6-5 to TRBJ2-1, with 10 bases matching TRBD1. The CDR3 is made up of 16 amino acids. Trimming took 5 bases from V and 8 from J; bases not matched to a gene: 12. The germline V gene encodes CDR1 MNHEY and CDR2 SVGAGI. Written as DNA, the CDR3 is TGTGCCAGCAGTAACCACCGGGACAGGGGTCTACATGAGCAGTTCTTC. It yields the protein CASSNHRDRGLHEQFF.

This clonotype was seen ten or more times. This sequence joins TRBV29-1 and TRBJ1-1; unclear D gene. The length of the CDR3 is 15 residues. The germline V gene encodes CDR1 SQVTM and CDR2 ANQGSEA. V was trimmed by 5 bases and J by 0 bases, leaving 16 bases between them. Here the CDR3 reads CSVTERTSMNTEAFF. The CDR3 bases are TGCAGCGTTACTGAACGCACGAGCATGAACACTGAAGCTTTCTTT.

There are many counts of this clonotype. The V call is TRBV7-9, the J call TRBJ2-1, with D possibly TRBD2 on 5 matching bases. The ends were cut back, 1 base at V and 5 bases at J, with 12 bases in the middle. The CDR3 sequence is 15 residues long. Germline V gene lookup returns CDR1 SEHNR and CDR2 FQNEAQ (reference sequence). This chain's CDR3 is CASSLDVGRNNEQFF. The CDR3 DNA reads TGTGCCAGCAGCTTAGATGTGGGGAGAAACAATGAGCAGTTCTTC.

The rearrangement links TRBV9 to TRBJ2-5, with D perhaps matching TRBD2 (6 bases). In germline, CDR1 is SGDLS, CDR2 YYNGEE. Trimming cost V 4 bases and J 4 bases, with 14 bases left between them. There are 14 residues in the CDR3. CDR3 in amino acids: CASSYGTFGETQYF. The CDR3 bases are TGTGCCAGCAGCTATGGGACTTTTGGAGAGACCCAGTACTTC.

This chain links TRBV20-1 with TRBJ1-2; TRBD1 is a possible D gene (6 bases). V lost 6 bases and J 2 bases, leaving 22 bases between the germline ends. CDR3 length: 16 amino acids. CDR1 and CDR2 from the germline V gene are DFQATT and SNEGSKA (reference sequence). The CDR3 region has the DNA TGCAGTGCGAGTAGCCGGGACACCACTTTAAACTATGGCTACACCTTC. Amino acid sequence: CSASSRDTTLNYGYTF.

This clonotype was found a few times. The chain couples TRBV20-1 to TRBJ1-5; a weak D match, TRBD1 (6 bases). CDR1 and CDR2 (germline): DFQATT, SNEGSKA (reference sequence). This CDR3 is 14 amino acids long. Deletions cut 0 bases from V and 6 bases from J, with 12 bases between. The CDR3 spells CSARDHRDTQPQHF. CDR3 coding DNA: TGCAGTGCTAGAGATCACAGGGATACTCAGCCCCAGCATTTT.